This T cell receptor (beta chain) was profiled in a study of radiotherapy plus CTLA-4 blockade in lung cancer. Study information: Across the patients, objective responses occurred in approximately 18%, and disease control in roughly 30%. Study-wide results and caveats: Early clone dynamics of blood T cells, plus interferon-beta, reportedly predicted response best. Once radiotherapy plus ipilimumab had been given, TCR clones derived from tumor expanded in blood.

The CDR3 covers 13 residues. Germline assignment: CDR1 SGHNT and CDR2 YYREEE (reference sequence). V shed 2 bases, J shed 7 bases, and the junction held 4 bases outside the gene matches. This table comes from immunoSEQ multiplex PCR, and its TCRdb copy is limited to in-frame clones, with some not included. There are 65,000 to 90,000 clones in the sample; roughly 84% occur only once, and less than 45% lies in the top ten. About this clone itself: Its target is not known.

This chain uses TRBV5-4 with TRBJ2-7; 9 bases agree with TRBD2. The TCR was taken from a human donor with non-small cell lung cancer that progressed on radiotherapy plus ipilimumab. The sequences come from peripheral blood, collected from a patient treated with radiotherapy plus ipilimumab. CDR3 coding DNA: TGTGCCAGCAGCTTCGGGACTAGCAGAGAGCAGTACTTC. Amino acid sequence: CASSFGTSREQYF.